The 17 T cell receptor beta chains given below trace back to one sample, sequenced in a study of T cells after yellow fever vaccination. TCRdb independently ran MiXCR on the 5' RACE reads; one entry per CDR3 protein. Here the sample spans a few hundred thousand distinct CDR3 sequences, 8% to 10% being singletons. Sequenced here: PBMCs, sampled on the day of the first yellow fever vaccination. The receptors derive from a young man who received the YFV17D yellow fever vaccine.

The gene calls are TRBV5-1 and TRBJ2-3; D tentatively fits TRBD1 or TRBD2 (5 bases each). The CDR3 is 15 residues long. The V and J ends lost 5 bases and 6 bases respectively, with 19 bases between them. Germline V gives CDR1 SGHRS, CDR2 YFSETQ. In DNA, the CDR3 is TGCGCCAGCAGAACAACCGGGACCCCGCTGGATACGCAGTATTTT. Protein: CASRTTGTPLDTQYF.

This clonotype was detected many times. This rearrangement joins TRBV5-1 to TRBJ2-1, with D tentatively TRBD1 (7 bases). The CDR3 loop spans 13 amino acids. Germline CDR1 and CDR2: SGHRS and YFSETQ. V lost 2 bases to trimming and J lost 6 bases, with 9 bases between them. CDR3 protein: CASSFQGGNEQFF. As DNA, the CDR3 is TGCGCCAGCAGCTTCCAGGGGGGCAATGAGCAGTTCTTC.

V usage is TRBV5-4 and J usage is TRBJ1-6; D not certain. The germline CDR1 and CDR2 sequences are SGHNT and YYREEE (reference sequence). This CDR3 has 15 residues. The ends were cut back, 5 bases at V and 0 bases at J, with 9 bases in the middle. This chain's CDR3 is CASRLDLSYNSPLHF. As DNA, the CDR3 is TGTGCCAGCAGGCTGGACCTCTCCTATAATTCACCCCTCCACTTT.

J is TRBJ2-7 and V is TRBV30; D perhaps matches TRBD2 (6 bases). The germline CDR1 and CDR2 sequences are GTSNPN and SVGIG (reference sequence). The V end was cut by 1 base, the J end by 0 bases, with 13 bases between. The CDR3 is 15 amino acids. The CDR3 protein is CAWSAAGTYSYEQYF. CDR3 in DNA: TGTGCCTGGAGTGCTGCGGGGACCTACTCCTACGAGCAGTACTTC.

J is TRBJ1-6 and V is TRBV12-3 or TRBV12-4; unclear D gene. The CDR3 consists of 15 residues. The ends were cut back, 7 bases at V and 6 bases at J, with 16 bases in the middle. In nucleotides, the CDR3 is TGTGCCAGCAACCTCTTTCCGGGATCTAATTCACCCCTCCACTTT. Translation: CASNLFPGSNSPLHF.

This clonotype has a count of ten or more. The chain couples TRBV5-1 to TRBJ2-7; D gene unclear. This CDR3 has 13 amino acids. The germline CDR1 and CDR2 sequences are SGHRS and YFSETQ. V shed 1 base and J shed 0 bases, with 5 bases lying between them. The CDR3 DNA is TGCGCCAGCAGCTTGAGGAACTCCTACGAGCAGTACTTC. It encodes CASSLRNSYEQYF.

This sequence joins TRBV7-9 and TRBJ1-1; D call uncertain. V lost 5 bases to trimming and J lost 9 bases, with 10 bases between them. From germline, CDR1 is SEHNR and CDR2 FQNEAQ (reference sequence). The CDR3 spans 11 residues. CDR3 coding DNA: TGTGCCAGCAGCCAACGAACAAAAGCTTTCTTT. It yields the protein CASSQRTKAFF.

The chain couples TRBV20-1 to TRBJ2-7; a possible D gene is TRBD1 (6 bases). The length of the CDR3 is 12 residues. Per germline, CDR1 DFQATT and CDR2 SNEGSKA (reference sequence). This CDR3 reads CSVPGHNYEQYV. The DNA of the CDR3 is TGCAGCGTACCGGGACACAACTACGAGCAGTACGTC.

The chain is built from TRBV14 and TRBJ2-1, with 8 nucleotides matching TRBD2. The V gene's germline CDR1 is SGHDN and CDR2 FVKESK. V trimming: 2 bases; J trimming: 8 bases; junction bases outside the gene matches: 5. The CDR3 covers 14 residues. The chain's CDR3 is CASSQKRGFYEQFF. CDR3 coding DNA: TGTGCCAGCAGCCAAAAGCGGGGGTTCTATGAGCAGTTCTTC.

This sequence joins TRBV29-1 and TRBJ1-1, with D hard to call. Germline V CDR1 and CDR2: SQVTM, ANQGSEA. The CDR3 totals 13 residues. V lost 5 bases and J 1 base, leaving 11 bases between the germline ends. CDR3 nucleotides: TGCAGCGTTTTTAGGGCTCCGAACACTGAAGCTTTCTTT. Translation: CSVFRAPNTEAFF.

This clonotype was detected many times. V gene TRBV7-9 combines with J gene TRBJ2-3, with D possibly matching TRBD1 (6 bases). CDR1 is SEHNR and CDR2 is FQNEAQ in the germline V gene (reference sequence). This CDR3 is built from 14 residues. V was trimmed by 2 bases and J by 3 bases, leaving 9 bases between them. CDR3 loop: CASSLQGLTDTQYF. In DNA form, the CDR3 reads TGTGCCAGCAGCTTACAGGGGCTTACAGATACGCAGTATTTT. Full variable domain (missing parts from reference TRBV7-9 and TRBJ2-3): DTGVSQNPRHKITKRGQNVTFRCDPISEHNRLYWYRQTLGQGPEFLTYFQNEAQLEKSRLLSDRFSAERPKGSFSTLEIQRTEQGDSAMYLCASSLQGLTDTQYFGPGTRLTVL.

In nucleotides, the CDR3 is TGTGCCAGCAGCCCTAGAGGTCTAGCGGGGGGATTTGCTGGGCCCTACGAGCAGTACTTC. Protein product: CASSPRGLAGGFAGPYEQYF. This chain connects TRBV4-2 to TRBJ2-7; 11 nucleotides align to TRBD2. Germline assignment: CDR1 LGHNA and CDR2 YNFKEQ. CDR3 length: 20 residues. Unmatched junction bases numbered 19, after V lost 4 bases and J lost 2 bases.

This clonotype turned up a few times. The chain employs TRBV18 and TRBJ2-3; 8 bases line up with TRBD1. This CDR3 spans 15 amino acids. Germline-derived CDR1 and CDR2 are KGHSH and LQKENI. J gave up 0 bases and V 3 bases, and 2 bases lay outside the gene matches. The CDR3 sequence: CASSPQGASTDTQYF. CDR3 bases: TGTGCCAGCTCACCCCAGGGGGCCAGCACAGATACGCAGTATTTT. Using reference TRBV18 and TRBJ2-3 for the parts outside the CDR3, the full variable domain is NAGVMQNPRHLVRRRGQEARLRCSPMKGHSHVYWYRQLPEEGLKFMVYLQKENIIDESGMPKERFSAEFPKEGPSILRIQQVVRGDSAAYFCASSPQGASTDTQYFGPGTRLTVL.

This clonotype was detected only a few times. The gene calls are TRBV5-1 and TRBJ2-2, with D perhaps matching TRBD2 (6 bases). Germline V gene sequence: CDR1 SGHRS, CDR2 YFSETQ. This CDR3 region has 17 residues. V was cut by 4 bases and J by 1 base, with 17 bases left in between. The CDR3 DNA reads TGCGCCAGCAGCGGAGGAGGGTCCAGGGTGAACACCGGGGAGCTGTTTTTT. Translating gives CASSGGGSRVNTGELFF.

The sample holds a few counts of this clonotype. The rearrangement joins TRBV7-6 to TRBJ1-2; D possibly corresponds to TRBD1 (5 bases). Germline V gives CDR1 SGHVS, CDR2 FNYEAQ. V was pared by 1 base and J by 0 bases, with 6 bases between. The CDR3 sequence is 14 residues long. The CDR3 nucleotides read TGTGCCAGCAGCTTAGGGACAACTAACTATGGCTACACCTTC. This sequence encodes CASSLGTTNYGYTF. Based on the CDR3 plus reference TRBV7-6 and TRBJ1-2, the full variable domain is GAGVSQSPRYKVTKRGQDVALRCDPISGHVSLYWYRQALGQGPEFLTYFNYEAQQDKSGLPNDRFSAERPEGSISTLTIQRTEQRDSAMYRCASSLGTTNYGYTFGSGTRLTVV.

This rearrangement joins TRBV7-9 to TRBJ2-7; D is ambiguous. This CDR3 region has 15 residues. V was clipped by 0 bases and J by 0 bases, with 9 bases between them. Germline V lookup: CDR1 SEHNR, CDR2 FQNEAQ (reference sequence). In DNA form, the CDR3 reads TGTGCCAGCAGCTTAGCGTTGGGTTACTCCTACGAGCAGTACTTC. Its protein is CASSLALGYSYEQYF. Complete variable domain (other parts from reference TRBV7-9 and TRBJ2-7): DTGVSQNPRHKITKRGQNVTFRCDPISEHNRLYWYRQTLGQGPEFLTYFQNEAQLEKSRLLSDRFSAERPKGSFSTLEIQRTEQGDSAMYLCASSLALGYSYEQYFGPGTRLTVT.

J is TRBJ2-2 and V is TRBV3-1, with D unclear. Germline V gene data show CDR1 as LGHDT and CDR2 as YNNKEL (reference sequence). The CDR3 spans 14 residues. V was cut by 0 bases and J by 4 bases, with 6 bases left in between. The CDR3 loop reads CASSQDGSTGELFF. The CDR3 DNA follows: TGTGCCAGCAGCCAAGACGGAAGCACCGGGGAGCTGTTTTTT.